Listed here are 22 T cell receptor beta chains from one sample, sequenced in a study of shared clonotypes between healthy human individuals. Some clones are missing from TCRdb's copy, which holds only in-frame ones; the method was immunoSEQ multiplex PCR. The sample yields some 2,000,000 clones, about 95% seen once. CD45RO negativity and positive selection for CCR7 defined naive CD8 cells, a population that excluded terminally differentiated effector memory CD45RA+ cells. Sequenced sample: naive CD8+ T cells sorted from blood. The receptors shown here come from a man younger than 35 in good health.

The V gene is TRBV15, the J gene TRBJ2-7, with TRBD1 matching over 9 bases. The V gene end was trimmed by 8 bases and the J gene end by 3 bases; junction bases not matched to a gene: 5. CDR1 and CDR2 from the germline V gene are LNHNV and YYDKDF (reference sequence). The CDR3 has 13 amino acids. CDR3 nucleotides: TGTGCCACCGGGACAGGGAAGAACTACGAGCAGTACTTC. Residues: CATGTGKNYEQYF.

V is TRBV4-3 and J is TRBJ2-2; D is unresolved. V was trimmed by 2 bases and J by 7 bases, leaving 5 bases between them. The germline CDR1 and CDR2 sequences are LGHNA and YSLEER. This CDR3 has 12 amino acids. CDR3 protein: CASSQSDGELFF. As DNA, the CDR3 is TGCGCCAGCAGCCAATCGGACGGGGAGCTGTTTTTT.

CDR3 bases: TGTGCCAGCACAAATGGACTAGCGGGAGGATACAATGAGCAGTTCTTC. Its protein product is CASTNGLAGGYNEQFF. J is TRBJ2-1 and V is TRBV6-6; 14 positions match TRBD2. The germline gives CDR1 MNHNY, CDR2 SVGAGI (reference sequence). With 7 bases clipped from V and 4 bases from J, the junction kept 6 bases outside the gene matches. The CDR3 totals 16 residues.

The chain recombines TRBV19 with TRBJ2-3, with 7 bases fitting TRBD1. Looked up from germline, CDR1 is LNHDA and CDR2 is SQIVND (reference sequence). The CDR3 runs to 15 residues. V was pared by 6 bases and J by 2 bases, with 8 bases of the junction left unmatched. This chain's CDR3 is CASRNRDRFTDTQYF. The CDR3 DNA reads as TGTGCCAGTAGGAACCGGGACAGATTCACAGATACGCAGTATTTT.

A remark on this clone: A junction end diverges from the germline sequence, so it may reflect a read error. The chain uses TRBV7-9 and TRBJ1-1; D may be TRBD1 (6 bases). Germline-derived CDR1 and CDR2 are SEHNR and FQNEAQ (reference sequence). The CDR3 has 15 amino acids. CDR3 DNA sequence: TGTGCCAGCAGCCCCGCCCAGGGGATGAAGACTGAAGCTTTCTTT. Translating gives CASSPAQGMKTEAFF. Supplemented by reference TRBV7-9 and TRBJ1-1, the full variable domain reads DTGVSQNPRHKITKRGQNVTFRCDPISEHNRLYWYRQTLGQGPEFLTYFQNEAQLEKSRLLSDRFSAERPKGSFSTLEIQRTEQGDSAMYLCASSPAQGMKTEAFFGQGTRLTVV.

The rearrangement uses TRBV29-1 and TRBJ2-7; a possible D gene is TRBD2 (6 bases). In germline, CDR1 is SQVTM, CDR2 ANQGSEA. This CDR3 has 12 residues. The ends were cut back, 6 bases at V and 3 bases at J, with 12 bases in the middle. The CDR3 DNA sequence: TGCAGCGTGGGTAGCGGAGTCTACGAGCAGTACTTC. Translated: CSVGSGVYEQYF.

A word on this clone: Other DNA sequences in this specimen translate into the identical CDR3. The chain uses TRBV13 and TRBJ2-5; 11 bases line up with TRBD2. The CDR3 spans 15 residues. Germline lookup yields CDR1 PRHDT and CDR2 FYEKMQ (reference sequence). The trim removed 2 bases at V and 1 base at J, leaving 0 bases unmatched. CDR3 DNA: TGTGCCAGCAGCTTACTAGCGGGAGGCCAAGAGACCCAGTACTTC. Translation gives CASSLLAGGQETQYF.

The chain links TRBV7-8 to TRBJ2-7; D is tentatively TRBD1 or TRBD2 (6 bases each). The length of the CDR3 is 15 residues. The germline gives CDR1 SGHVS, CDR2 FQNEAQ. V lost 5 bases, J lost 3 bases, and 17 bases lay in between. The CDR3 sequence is CASSRFGGDIYEQYF. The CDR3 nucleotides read TGTGCCAGCAGCCGCTTTGGAGGGGACATCTACGAGCAGTACTTC.

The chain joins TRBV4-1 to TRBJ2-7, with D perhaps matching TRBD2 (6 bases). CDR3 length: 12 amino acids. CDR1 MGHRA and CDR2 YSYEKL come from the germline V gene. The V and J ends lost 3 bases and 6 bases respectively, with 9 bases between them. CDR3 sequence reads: CASSHGGLEQYF. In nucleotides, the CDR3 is TGCGCCAGCAGCCACGGGGGTCTCGAGCAGTACTTC.

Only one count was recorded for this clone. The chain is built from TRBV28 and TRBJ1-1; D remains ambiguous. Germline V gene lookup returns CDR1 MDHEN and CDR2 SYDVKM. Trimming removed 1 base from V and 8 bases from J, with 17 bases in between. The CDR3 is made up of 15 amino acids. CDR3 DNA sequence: TGTGCCAGCAGTTTATTGACCCAAACATCTCAAGAAGCTTTCTTT. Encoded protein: CASSLLTQTSQEAFF. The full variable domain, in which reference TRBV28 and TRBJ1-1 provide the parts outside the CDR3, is DVKVTQSSRYLVKRTGEKVFLECVQDMDHENMFWYRQDPGLGLRLIYFSYDVKMKEKGDIPEGYSVSREKKERFSLILESASTNQTSMYLCASSLLTQTSQEAFFGQGTRLTVV.

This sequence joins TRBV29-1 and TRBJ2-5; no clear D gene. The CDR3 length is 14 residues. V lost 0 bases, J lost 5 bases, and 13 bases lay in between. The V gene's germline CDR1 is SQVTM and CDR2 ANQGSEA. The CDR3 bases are TGCAGCGTTGAAGAAATCCCGTTTCAGGAGACCCAGTACTTC. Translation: CSVEEIPFQETQYF. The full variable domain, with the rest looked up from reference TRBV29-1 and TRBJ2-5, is SAVISQKPSRDICQRGTSLTIQCQVDSQVTMMFWYRQQPGQSLTLIATANQGSEATYESGFVIDKFPISRPNLTFSTLTVSNMSPEDSSIYLCSVEEIPFQETQYFGPGTRLLVL.

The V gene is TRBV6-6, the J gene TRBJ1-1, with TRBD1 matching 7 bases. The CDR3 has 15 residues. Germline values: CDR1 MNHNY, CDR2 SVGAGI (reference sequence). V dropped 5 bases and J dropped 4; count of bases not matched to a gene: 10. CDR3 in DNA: TGTGCCAGCAGTCACCGAGACAGGGTCGGCACTGAAGCTTTCTTT. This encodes CASSHRDRVGTEAFF.

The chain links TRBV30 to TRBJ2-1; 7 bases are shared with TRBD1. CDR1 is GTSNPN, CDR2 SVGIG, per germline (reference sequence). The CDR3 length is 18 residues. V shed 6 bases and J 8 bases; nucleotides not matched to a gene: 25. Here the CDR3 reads CACSLLSQGEPKLYEQFF. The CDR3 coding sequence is TGTGCCTGTTCCCTCTTGTCCCAGGGGGAGCCTAAATTGTATGAGCAGTTCTTC.

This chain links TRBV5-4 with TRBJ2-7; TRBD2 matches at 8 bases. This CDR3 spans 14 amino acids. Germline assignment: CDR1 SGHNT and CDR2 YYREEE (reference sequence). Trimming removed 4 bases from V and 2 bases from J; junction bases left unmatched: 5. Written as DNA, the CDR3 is TGTGCCAGCAGCCCGACTAGCGCCGCCTACGAGCAGTACTTC. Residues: CASSPTSAAYEQYF. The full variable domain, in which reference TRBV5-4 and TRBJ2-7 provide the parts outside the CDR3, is ETGVTQSPTHLIKTRGQQVTLRCSSQSGHNTVSWYQQALGQGPQFIFQYYREEENGRGNFPPRFSGLQFPNYSSELNVNALELDDSALYLCASSPTSAAYEQYFGPGTRLTVT.

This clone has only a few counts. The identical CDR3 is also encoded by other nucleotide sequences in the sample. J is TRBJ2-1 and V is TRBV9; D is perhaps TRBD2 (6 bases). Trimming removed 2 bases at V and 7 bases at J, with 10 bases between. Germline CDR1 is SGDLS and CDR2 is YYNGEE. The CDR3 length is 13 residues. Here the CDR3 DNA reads TGTGCCAGCAGCGTTGGGGGGAGTAATGAGCAGTTCTTC. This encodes CASSVGGSNEQFF. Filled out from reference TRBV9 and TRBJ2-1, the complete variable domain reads DSGVTQTPKHLITATGQRVTLRCSPRSGDLSVYWYQQSLDQGLQFLIQYYNGEERAKGNILERFSAQQFPDLHSELNLSSLELGDSALYFCASSVGGSNEQFFGPGTRLTVL.

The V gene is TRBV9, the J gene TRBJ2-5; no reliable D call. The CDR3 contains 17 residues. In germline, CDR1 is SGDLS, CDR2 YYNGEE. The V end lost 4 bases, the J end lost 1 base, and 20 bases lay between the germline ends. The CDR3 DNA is TGTGCCAGCAGCTCCCATGACCGCTCGACCGTCCAAGAGACCCAGTACTTC. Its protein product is CASSSHDRSTVQETQYF.

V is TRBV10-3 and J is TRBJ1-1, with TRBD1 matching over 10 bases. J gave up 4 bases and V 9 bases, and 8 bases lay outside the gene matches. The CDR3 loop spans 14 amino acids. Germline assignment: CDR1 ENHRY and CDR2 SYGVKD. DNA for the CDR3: TGTGCCATTTCGACAGGGGGCGCGGGCACTGAAGCTTTCTTT. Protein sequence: CAISTGGAGTEAFF.

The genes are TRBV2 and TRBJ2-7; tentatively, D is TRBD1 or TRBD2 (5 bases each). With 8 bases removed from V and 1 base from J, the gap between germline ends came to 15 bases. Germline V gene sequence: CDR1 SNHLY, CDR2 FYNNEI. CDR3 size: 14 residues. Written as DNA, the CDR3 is TGTGCCAGCCGCCAGAGAGGGGAGTCCTACGAGCAGTACTTC. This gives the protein CASRQRGESYEQYF.

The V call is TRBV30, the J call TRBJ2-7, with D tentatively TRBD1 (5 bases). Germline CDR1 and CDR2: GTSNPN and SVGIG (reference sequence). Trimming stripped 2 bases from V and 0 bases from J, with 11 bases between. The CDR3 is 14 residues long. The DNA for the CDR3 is TGTGCCTGGAGTTCAGGGTACCTCTCCTACGAGCAGTACTTC. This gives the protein CAWSSGYLSYEQYF.

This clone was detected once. The CDR3 bases are TGTGCCAGCAGTTTGACCGGGCCTCTAGGCACAGATACGCAGTATTTT. Its translation: CASSLTGPLGTDTQYF. V gene TRBV27 combines with J gene TRBJ2-3; D is unclear. CDR1 and CDR2 (germline): MNHEY, SMNVEV (reference sequence). V was cut by 3 bases and J by 1 base, with 14 bases left in between. The CDR3 contains 16 residues.

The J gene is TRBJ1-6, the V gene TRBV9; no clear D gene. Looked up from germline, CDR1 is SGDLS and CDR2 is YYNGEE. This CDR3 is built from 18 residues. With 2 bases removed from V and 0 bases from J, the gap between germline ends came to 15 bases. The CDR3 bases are TGTGCCAGCAGCGTTGGCCGCAAGGGAGACTCCTATAATTCACCCCTCCACTTT. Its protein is CASSVGRKGDSYNSPLHF.

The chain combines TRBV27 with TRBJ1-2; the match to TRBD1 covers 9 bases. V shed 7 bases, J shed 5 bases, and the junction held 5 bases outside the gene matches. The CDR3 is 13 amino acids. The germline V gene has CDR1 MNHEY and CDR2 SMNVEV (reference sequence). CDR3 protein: CASTYGQGYGYTF. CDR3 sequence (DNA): TGTGCCAGCACATATGGACAGGGGTATGGCTACACCTTC.